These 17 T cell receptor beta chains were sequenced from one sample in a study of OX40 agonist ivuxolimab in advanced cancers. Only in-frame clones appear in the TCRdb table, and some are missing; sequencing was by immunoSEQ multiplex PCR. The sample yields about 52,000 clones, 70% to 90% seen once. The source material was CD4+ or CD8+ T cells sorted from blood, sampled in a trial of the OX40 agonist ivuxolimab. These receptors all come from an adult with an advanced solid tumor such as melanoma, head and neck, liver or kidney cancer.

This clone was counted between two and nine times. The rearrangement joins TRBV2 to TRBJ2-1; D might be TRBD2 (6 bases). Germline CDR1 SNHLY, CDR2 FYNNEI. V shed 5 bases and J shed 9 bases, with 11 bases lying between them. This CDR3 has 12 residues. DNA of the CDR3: TGTGCCAGCAGTCCGGGACTGGGTGAGCAGTTCTTC. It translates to CASSPGLGEQFF.

CDR3 sequence: CASSYSRGYYGYTF. Written as DNA, the CDR3 is TGTGCCAGCAGTTACTCGCGGGGGTACTATGGCTACACCTTC. The J gene is TRBJ1-2, the V gene TRBV6-5, with D perhaps TRBD1 (5 bases). The CDR3 is made up of 14 amino acids. V lost 0 bases, J lost 3 bases, and 8 bases lay in between. Per germline, CDR1 MNHEY and CDR2 SVGAGI.

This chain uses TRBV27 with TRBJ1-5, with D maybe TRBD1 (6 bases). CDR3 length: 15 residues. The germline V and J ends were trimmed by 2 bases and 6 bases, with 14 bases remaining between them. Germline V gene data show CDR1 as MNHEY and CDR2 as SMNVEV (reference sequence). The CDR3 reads CASSLAGDNGQPQHF. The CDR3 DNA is TGTGCCAGCAGTTTAGCGGGGGACAACGGTCAGCCCCAGCATTTT.

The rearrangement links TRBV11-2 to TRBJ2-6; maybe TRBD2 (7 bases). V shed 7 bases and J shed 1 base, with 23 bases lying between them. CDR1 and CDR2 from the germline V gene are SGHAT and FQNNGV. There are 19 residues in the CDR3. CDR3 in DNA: TGTGCCAGCAAACCTCTCCCTAGTCGGGGGGCTTCTGGGGCCAACGTCCTGACTTTC. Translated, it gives CASKPLPSRGASGANVLTF.

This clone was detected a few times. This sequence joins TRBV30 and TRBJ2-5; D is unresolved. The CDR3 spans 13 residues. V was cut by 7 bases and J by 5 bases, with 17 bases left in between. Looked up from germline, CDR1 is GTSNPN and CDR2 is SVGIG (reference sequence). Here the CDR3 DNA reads TGTGCCTTCCTCATGGACGACCGGGAGACCCAGTACTTC. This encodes CAFLMDDRETQYF.

The CDR3 DNA reads as TGTGCCAGCAGCTTTTATCTGCCGGTCGGGGCCAACGTCCTGACTTTC. Its translation: CASSFYLPVGANVLTF. The J gene is TRBJ2-6, the V gene TRBV7-8; the D is unclear. The CDR3 is 16 residues long. CDR1 is SGHVS, CDR2 FQNEAQ, per germline. Trimming removed 3 bases from V and 4 bases from J, with 13 bases in between.

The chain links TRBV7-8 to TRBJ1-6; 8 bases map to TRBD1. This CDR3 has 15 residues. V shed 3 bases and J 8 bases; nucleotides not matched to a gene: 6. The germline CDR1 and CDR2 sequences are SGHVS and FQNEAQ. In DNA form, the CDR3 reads TGTGCCAGCAGCTTTAAAATACAGGGGGATTCACCCCTCCACTTT. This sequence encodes CASSFKIQGDSPLHF.

Here the CDR3 reads CASSYSHRGNQPQHF. Written as DNA, the CDR3 is TGTGCCAGCAGTTACTCCCACCGAGGCAATCAGCCCCAGCATTTT. The chain uses TRBV6-6 and TRBJ1-5; D is ambiguous. Germline lookup yields CDR1 MNHNY and CDR2 SVGAGI (reference sequence). The CDR3 runs 15 residues. V lost 0 bases to trimming and J lost 2 bases, with 8 bases between them.

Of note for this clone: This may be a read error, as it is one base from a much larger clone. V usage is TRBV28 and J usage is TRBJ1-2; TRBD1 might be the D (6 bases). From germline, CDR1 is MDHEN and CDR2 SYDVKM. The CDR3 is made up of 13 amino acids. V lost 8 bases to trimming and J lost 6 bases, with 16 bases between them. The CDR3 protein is CASQDTGRNGYTF. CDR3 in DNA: TGTGCCAGCCAAGATACAGGGCGAAATGGCTACACCTTC.

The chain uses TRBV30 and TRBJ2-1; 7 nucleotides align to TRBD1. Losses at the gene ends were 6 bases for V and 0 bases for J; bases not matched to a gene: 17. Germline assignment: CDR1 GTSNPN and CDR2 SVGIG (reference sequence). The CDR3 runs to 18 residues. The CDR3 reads CACSKGQSTKISYNEQFF. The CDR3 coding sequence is TGTGCCTGCTCTAAGGGACAGTCGACCAAGATCTCCTACAATGAGCAGTTCTTC.

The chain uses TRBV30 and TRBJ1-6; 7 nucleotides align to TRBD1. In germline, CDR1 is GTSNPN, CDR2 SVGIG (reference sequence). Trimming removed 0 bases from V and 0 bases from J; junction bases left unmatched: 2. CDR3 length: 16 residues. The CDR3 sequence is CAWSVQGSSYNSPLHF. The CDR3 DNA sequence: TGTGCCTGGAGTGTACAGGGGAGCTCCTATAATTCACCCCTCCACTTT.

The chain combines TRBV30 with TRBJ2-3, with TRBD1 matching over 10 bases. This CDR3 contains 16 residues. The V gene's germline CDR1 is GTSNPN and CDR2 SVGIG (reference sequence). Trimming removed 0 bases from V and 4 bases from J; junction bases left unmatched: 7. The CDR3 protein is CAWSVRRTGGSDTQYF. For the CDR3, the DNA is TGTGCCTGGAGTGTACGGAGGACAGGGGGTTCAGATACGCAGTATTTT. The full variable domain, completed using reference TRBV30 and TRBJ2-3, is SQTIHQWPATLVQPVGSPLSLECTVEGTSNPNLYWYRQAAGRGLQLLFYSVGIGQISSEVPQNLSASRPQDRQFILSSKKLLLSDSGFYLCAWSVRRTGGSDTQYFGPGTRLTVL.

The CDR3: CASSPGTGGIYGYTF. Here the CDR3 DNA reads TGTGCCAGCAGCCCCGGGACAGGGGGGATATATGGCTACACCTTC. The genes are TRBV11-2 and TRBJ1-2, with 11 bases aligning to TRBD1. The ends lost 5 bases at V and 5 bases at J; junction bases unmatched: 7. The CDR3 extends over 15 amino acids. Germline V CDR1 and CDR2: SGHAT, FQNNGV.

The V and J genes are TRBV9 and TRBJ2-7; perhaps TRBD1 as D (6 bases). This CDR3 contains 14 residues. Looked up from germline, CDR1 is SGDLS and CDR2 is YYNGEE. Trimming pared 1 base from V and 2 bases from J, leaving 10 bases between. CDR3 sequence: CASSVRAGAYEQYF. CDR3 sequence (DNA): TGTGCCAGCAGCGTACGGGCAGGGGCCTACGAGCAGTACTTC.

The CDR3 loop is CASTSGTRDFDEQFF. The CDR3 bases are TGTGCCAGCACATCCGGGACTAGGGATTTTGATGAGCAGTTCTTC. The J gene is TRBJ2-1, the V gene TRBV7-9; the match to TRBD2 covers 8 bases. Germline V CDR1 and CDR2: SEHNR, FQNEAQ (reference sequence). The CDR3 loop spans 15 amino acids. V lost 7 bases, J lost 8 bases, and 13 bases stayed unmatched.

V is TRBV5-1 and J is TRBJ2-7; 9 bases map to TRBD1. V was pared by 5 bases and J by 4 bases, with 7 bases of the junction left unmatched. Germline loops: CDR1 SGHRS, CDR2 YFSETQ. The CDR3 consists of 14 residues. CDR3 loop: CASRTWTGAYEQYF. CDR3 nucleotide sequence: TGCGCCAGCAGGACCTGGACAGGGGCGTACGAGCAGTACTTC.

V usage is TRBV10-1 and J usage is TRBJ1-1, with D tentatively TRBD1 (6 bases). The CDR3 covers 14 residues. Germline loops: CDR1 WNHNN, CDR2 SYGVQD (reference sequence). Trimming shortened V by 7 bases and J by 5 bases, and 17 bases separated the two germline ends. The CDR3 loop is CASMPDDGTTEAFF. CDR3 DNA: TGCGCCAGCATGCCTGATGACGGGACAACTGAAGCTTTCTTT.